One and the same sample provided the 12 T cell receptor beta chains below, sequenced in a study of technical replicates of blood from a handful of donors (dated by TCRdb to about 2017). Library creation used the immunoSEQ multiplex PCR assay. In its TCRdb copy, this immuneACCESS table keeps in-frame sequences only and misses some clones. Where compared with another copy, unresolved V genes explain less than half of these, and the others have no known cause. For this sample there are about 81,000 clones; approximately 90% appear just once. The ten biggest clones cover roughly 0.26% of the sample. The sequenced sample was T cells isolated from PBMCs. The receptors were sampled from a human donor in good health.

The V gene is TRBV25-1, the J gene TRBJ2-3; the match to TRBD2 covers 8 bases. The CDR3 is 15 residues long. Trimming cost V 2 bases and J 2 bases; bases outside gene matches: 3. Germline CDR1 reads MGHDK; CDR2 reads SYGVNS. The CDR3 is CASSEVLAATDTQYF. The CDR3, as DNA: TGTGCCAGCAGTGAAGTACTAGCGGCCACAGATACGCAGTATTTT.

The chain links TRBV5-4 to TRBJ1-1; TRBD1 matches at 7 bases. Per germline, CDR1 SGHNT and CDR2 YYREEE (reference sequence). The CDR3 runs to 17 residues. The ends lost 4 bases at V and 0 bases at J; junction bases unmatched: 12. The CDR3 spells CASSTTGVVRLNTEAFF. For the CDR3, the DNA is TGTGCCAGCAGCACTACAGGGGTTGTCCGTTTGAACACTGAAGCTTTCTTT.

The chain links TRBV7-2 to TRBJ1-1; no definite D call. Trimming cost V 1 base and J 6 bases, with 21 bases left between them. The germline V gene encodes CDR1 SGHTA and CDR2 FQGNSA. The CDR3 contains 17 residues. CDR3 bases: TGTGCCAGCAGCTTAGATACCTTTATCCACAGATTTCCTGAAGCTTTCTTT. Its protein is CASSLDTFIHRFPEAFF.

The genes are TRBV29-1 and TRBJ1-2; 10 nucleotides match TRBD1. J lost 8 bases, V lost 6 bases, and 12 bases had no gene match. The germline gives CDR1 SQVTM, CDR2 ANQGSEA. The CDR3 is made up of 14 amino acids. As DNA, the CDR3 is TGCAGCGTCGTCGATCGACAGGGGGCTAAAGGCTACACCTTC. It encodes CSVVDRQGAKGYTF. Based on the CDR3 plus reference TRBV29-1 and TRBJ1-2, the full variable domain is SAVISQKPSRDICQRGTSLTIQCQVDSQVTMMFWYRQQPGQSLTLIATANQGSEATYESGFVIDKFPISRPNLTFSTLTVSNMSPEDSSIYLCSVVDRQGAKGYTFGSGTRLTVV.

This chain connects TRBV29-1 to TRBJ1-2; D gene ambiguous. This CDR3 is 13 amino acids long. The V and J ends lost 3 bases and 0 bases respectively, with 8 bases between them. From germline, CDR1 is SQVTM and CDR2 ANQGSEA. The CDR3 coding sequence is TGCAGCGTTGACAGGCCTCCTAACTATGGCTACACCTTC. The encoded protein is CSVDRPPNYGYTF.

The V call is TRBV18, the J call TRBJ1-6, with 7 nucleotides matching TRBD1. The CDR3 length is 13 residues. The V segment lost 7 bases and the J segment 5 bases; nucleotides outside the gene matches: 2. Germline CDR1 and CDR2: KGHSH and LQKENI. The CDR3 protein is CASLQGNNSPLHF. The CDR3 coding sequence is TGTGCCAGCTTACAGGGGAATAATTCACCCCTCCACTTT.

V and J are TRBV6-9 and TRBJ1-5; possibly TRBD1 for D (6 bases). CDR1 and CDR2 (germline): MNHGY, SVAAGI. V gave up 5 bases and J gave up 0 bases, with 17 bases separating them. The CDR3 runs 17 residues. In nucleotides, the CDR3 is TGTGCCAGCAGTCGGACAGCTACCCTCTATAGCAATCAGCCCCAGCATTTT. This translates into CASSRTATLYSNQPQHF.

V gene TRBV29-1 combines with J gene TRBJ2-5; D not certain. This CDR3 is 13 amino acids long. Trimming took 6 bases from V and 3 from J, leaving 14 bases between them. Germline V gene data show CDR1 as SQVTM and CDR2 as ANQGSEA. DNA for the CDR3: TGCAGCGTCCAGAGGTCTAGTGAAGAGACCCAGTACTTC. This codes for CSVQRSSEETQYF.

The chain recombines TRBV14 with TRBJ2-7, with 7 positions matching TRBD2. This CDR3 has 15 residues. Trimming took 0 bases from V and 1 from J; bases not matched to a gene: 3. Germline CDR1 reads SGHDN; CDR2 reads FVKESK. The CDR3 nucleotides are TGTGCCAGCAGCCAAGAATGGGGGGGGTCCTACGAGCAGTACTTC. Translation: CASSQEWGGSYEQYF.

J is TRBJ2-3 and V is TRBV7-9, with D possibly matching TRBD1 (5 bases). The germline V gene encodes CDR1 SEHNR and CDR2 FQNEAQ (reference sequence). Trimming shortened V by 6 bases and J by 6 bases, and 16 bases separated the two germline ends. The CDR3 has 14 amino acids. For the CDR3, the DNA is TGTGCCAGCAGTCCAAGGGGTGTAACGGATACGCAGTATTTT. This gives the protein CASSPRGVTDTQYF.

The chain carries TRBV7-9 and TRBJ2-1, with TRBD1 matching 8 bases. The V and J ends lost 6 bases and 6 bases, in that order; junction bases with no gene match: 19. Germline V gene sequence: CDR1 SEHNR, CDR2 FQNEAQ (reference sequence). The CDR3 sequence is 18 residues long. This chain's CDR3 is CASRLTPPRTGMGNEQFF. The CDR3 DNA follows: TGTGCCAGCAGGCTCACACCTCCCCGGACAGGGATGGGCAATGAGCAGTTCTTC. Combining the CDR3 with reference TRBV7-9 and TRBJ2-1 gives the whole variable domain DTGVSQNPRHKITKRGQNVTFRCDPISEHNRLYWYRQTLGQGPEFLTYFQNEAQLEKSRLLSDRFSAERPKGSFSTLEIQRTEQGDSAMYLCASRLTPPRTGMGNEQFFGPGTRLTVL.

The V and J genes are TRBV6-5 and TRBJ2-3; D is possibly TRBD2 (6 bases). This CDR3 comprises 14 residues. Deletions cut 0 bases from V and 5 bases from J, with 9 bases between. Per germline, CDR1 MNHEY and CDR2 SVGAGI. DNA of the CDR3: TGTGCCAGCAGTTACTCGGAAGCGGGAGATACGCAGTATTTT. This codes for CASSYSEAGDTQYF.